A selection of T cell receptor beta chains follows, all from one sample in a study of T cell responses to AZD1222 COVID-19 vaccine. Data came from immunoSEQ multiplex PCR; TCRdb stores just in-frame clones and leaves some out. Here the sample spans more than 110,000 clones, about 93% being singletons. Specimen: peripheral blood, collected on day 0 of AZD1222 vaccination. These TCRs come from an adult in good health. CDR3s include the opening cysteine and the closing phenylalanine or tryptophan. The order of the fields is V gene, J gene, D gene, clone size, CDR3 DNA, CDR3 protein. A D gene is named only where the DNA matches it firmly. Clone size is stated in some rows and not others, as once, few, many or a class when expanded.

>TRBV6-2/TRBV6-3|TRBJ1-5|NA|NA
TGTGCCAGCAGTCCGGCCCCGCTAGGACAGCCCCAGCATTTT
CASSPAPLGQPQHF
>TRBV5-5|TRBJ1-1|NA|NA
TGTGCCAGCAGCGAAGGGGGTACTGAAGCTTTCTTT
CASSEGGTEAFF
>TRBV11-2|TRBJ2-2|NA|NA
TGTGCCAGCAGCCCATTGAACACCGGGGAGCTGTTTTTT
CASSPLNTGELFF
>TRBV2|TRBJ1-2|NA|NA
TGTGCCAGCAGCGTCGGTGGGGGCTATGGCTACACCTTC
CASSVGGGYGYTF
>TRBV19|TRBJ1-1|NA|once
TGTGCCAGTAGTATCATGATCCGGACAGCCAACACTGAAGCTTTCTTT
CASSIMIRTANTEAFF
>TRBV11-2|TRBJ1-2|TRBD1|NA
TGTGCCAGCAGCTCTCCACAGGGGCCCGGAGACTATGGCTACACCTTC
CASSSPQGPGDYGYTF
>TRBV2|TRBJ2-1|TRBD1|NA
TGTGCCAGCAGGGGGACAGGGGGCAATGAGCAGTTCTTC
CASRGTGGNEQFF
>TRBV25-1|TRBJ1-2|TRBD1|once
TGTGCCAGCAGTTTAACAGGGGGCGCGTATGGCTACACCTTC
CASSLTGGAYGYTF
>TRBV4-2|TRBJ1-2|NA|NA
TGTGCCAGCAGCCAAGATCTGCAGGGTTTCTATGGCTACACCTTC
CASSQDLQGFYGYTF
>TRBV5-4|TRBJ1-1|NA|NA
TGTGCCAGCAGCCTCTCGACAGTCATGAACACTGAAGCTTTCTTT
CASSLSTVMNTEAFF
>TRBV7-2|TRBJ1-2|TRBD1|NA
TGTGCCAGCAGCCCGGGACAGGGGGCTTGGGGCTACACCTTC
CASSPGQGAWGYTF
>TRBV4-2|TRBJ2-2|TRBD2|NA
TGTGCCAGCAGCCAAGGTGGTCTAGCGGGGTCCGCCGGGGAGCTGTTTTTT
CASSQGGLAGSAGELFF